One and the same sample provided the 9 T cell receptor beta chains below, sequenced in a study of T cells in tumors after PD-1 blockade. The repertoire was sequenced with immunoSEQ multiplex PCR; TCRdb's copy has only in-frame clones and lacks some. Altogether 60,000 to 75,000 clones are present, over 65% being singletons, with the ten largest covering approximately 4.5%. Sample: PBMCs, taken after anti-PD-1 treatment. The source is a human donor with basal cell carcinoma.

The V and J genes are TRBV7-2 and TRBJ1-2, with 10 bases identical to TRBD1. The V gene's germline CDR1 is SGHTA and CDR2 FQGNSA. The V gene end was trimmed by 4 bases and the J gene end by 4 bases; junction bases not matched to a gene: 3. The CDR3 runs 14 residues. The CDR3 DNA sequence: TGTGCCAGCAGCTCGGACAGGGGGACCTATGGCTACACCTTC. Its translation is CASSSDRGTYGYTF.

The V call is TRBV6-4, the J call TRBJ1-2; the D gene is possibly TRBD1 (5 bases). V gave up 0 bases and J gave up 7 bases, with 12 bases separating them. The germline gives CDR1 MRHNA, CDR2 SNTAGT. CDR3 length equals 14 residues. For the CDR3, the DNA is TGTGCCAGCAGTGACTCAACCCAGGGAGGTGGCTACACCTTC. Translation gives CASSDSTQGGGYTF.

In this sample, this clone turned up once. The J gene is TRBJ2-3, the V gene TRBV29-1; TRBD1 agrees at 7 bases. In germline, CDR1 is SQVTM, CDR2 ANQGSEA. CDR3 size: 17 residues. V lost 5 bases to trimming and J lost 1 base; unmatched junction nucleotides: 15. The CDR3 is CSVRDSKITVGTDTQYF. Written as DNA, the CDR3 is TGCAGCGTTAGGGACAGCAAAATTACCGTCGGCACAGATACGCAGTATTTT.

CDR3 amino acids: CASSLGSGGAGNEQFF. CDR3 nucleotide sequence: TGCGCCAGCAGCTTGGGCTCCGGGGGGGCCGGGAATGAGCAGTTCTTC. The genes are TRBV5-1 and TRBJ2-1, with 8 bases that match TRBD2. V lost 0 bases and J lost 7; bases outside the gene matches: 9. The CDR3 is 16 residues long. CDR1 SGHRS and CDR2 YFSETQ come from the germline V gene.

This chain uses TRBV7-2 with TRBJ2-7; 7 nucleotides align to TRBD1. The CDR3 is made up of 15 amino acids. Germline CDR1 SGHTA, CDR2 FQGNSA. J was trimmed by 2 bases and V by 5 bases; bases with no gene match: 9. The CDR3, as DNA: TGTGCCAGCAGCCTGGACAGGAAAAATACCTACGAGCAGTACTTC. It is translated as CASSLDRKNTYEQYF.

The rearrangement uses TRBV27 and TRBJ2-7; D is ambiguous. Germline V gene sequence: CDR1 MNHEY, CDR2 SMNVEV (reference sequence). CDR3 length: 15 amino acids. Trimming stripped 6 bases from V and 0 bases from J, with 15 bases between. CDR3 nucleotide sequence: TGTGCCAGCAGGCTAGAGGTCAGATCCTCCTACGAGCAGTACTTC. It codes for CASRLEVRSSYEQYF.

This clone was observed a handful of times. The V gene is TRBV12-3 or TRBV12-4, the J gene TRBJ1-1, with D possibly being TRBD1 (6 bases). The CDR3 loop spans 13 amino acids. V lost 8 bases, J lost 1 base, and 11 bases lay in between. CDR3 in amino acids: CASGSGANTEAFF. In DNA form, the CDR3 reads TGTGCCAGCGGATCAGGGGCGAACACTGAAGCTTTCTTT.

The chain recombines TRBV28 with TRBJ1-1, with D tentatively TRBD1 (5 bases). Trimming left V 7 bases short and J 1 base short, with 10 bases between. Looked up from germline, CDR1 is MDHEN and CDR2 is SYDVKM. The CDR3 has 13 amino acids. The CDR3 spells CASTWGKNTEAFF. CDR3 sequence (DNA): TGTGCCAGCACCTGGGGGAAGAACACTGAAGCTTTCTTT.

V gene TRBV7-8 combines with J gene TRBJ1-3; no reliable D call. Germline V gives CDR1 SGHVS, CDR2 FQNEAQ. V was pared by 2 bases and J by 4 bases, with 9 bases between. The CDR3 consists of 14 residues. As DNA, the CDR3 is TGTGCCAGCAGCTTAAGCCGGAACGGAAACACCATATATTTT. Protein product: CASSLSRNGNTIYF.